A selection of T cell receptor beta chains follows, all from one sample in a study of blood T cells in healthy people across ages. TCRdb re-called the 5' RACE reads through MiXCR, storing one row per CDR3 protein. The sample records 650,000 to 800,000 distinct CDR3 sequences, about 51% being singletons. The sequenced sample was blood. Receptor source: a woman aged 80 or over in good health. The CDR3 runs from the conserved cysteine through the conserved F or W. Fields, in order: V gene, CDR3 length, J gene, clone size, D gene, CDR3 DNA, CDR3 protein. A D gene is named only where the DNA matches it firmly. For some rows the clone size is stated as once, few or many, or as a class when expanded; others skip it.

v_gene: TRBV9
len: 14
j_gene: TRBJ2-1
abundance: -
d_gene: -
CDR3nt: TGTGCCAGCAGCGTGATGGGGCAGGGCGATGAGCAGTTCTTC
CDR3aa: CASSVMGQGDEQFF

v_gene: TRBV4-1
len: 17
j_gene: TRBJ2-2
abundance: few
d_gene: TRBD2
CDR3nt: TGCGCCAGCAGCCAACGGACTAGCGGGAGGGTCACCGGGGAGCTGTTTTTT
CDR3aa: CASSQRTSGRVTGELFF

v_gene: TRBV6-5
len: 13
j_gene: TRBJ1-2
abundance: once
d_gene: -
CDR3nt: TGTGCCAGCACCGACGGACTGATGGGTGGCCACACCTTC
CDR3aa: CASTDGLMGGHTF

v_gene: TRBV27
len: 18
j_gene: TRBJ2-2
abundance: few
d_gene: -
CDR3nt: TGTGCCAGCAGTTTTGTTCCTCACGGGAGATACTCCCCCGGGGAGCTGTTTTTT
CDR3aa: CASSFVPHGRYSPGELFF

v_gene: TRBV28
len: 16
j_gene: TRBJ2-1
abundance: -
d_gene: -
CDR3nt: TGTGCCAGCACGGTCGGGAGAGGAAGTTCCTACAATGAGCAGTTCTTC
CDR3aa: CASTVGRGSSYNEQFF

v_gene: TRBV12-3/TRBV12-4
len: 14
j_gene: TRBJ1-5
abundance: -
d_gene: -
CDR3nt: TGTGCCAGCAGCAATGGCAGGGGAGCTCAGCCCCAGCATTTT
CDR3aa: CASSNGRGAQPQHF

v_gene: TRBV5-1
len: 13
j_gene: TRBJ2-1
abundance: few
d_gene: -
CDR3nt: TGCGCCAGCAGCTTGGCCGGCCAAAATGAGCAGTTCTTC
CDR3aa: CASSLAGQNEQFF

v_gene: TRBV12-3/TRBV12-4
len: 15
j_gene: TRBJ2-3
abundance: -
d_gene: TRBD1
CDR3nt: TGTGCCAGCAGTACGGACAGGGCTTCAGCAGATGCGCAGTATTTT
CDR3aa: CASSTDRASADAQYF

v_gene: TRBV10-3
len: 12
j_gene: TRBJ2-7
abundance: -
d_gene: TRBD1
CDR3nt: TGTGCCATCAGTGAGCAGGGGGTTGAGCAGTACTTC
CDR3aa: CAISEQGVEQYF

v_gene: TRBV18
len: 16
j_gene: TRBJ1-2
abundance: many
d_gene: TRBD1
CDR3nt: TGTGCCAGCTCACCTACTTCGGACAGGGGCGGCTATGGCTACACCTTC
CDR3aa: CASSPTSDRGGYGYTF